This T cell receptor beta chain was found in a study of cytomegalovirus exposure and HLA in healthy donors. Whole-study results and caveats: Clonal expansion, a later analysis showed, was greater in HLA-associated TCR beta chains than in equally common others.

The germline gives CDR1 SGHKS, CDR2 YYEKEE (reference sequence). This CDR3 is 20 amino acids long. V was clipped by 0 bases and J by 2 bases, with 24 bases between them. About this clone itself: Antigen: not known.

With 60 Vbeta and 13 Jbeta primers, the PCR was carried out. Libraries were prepared by immunoSEQ multiplex PCR; TCRdb keeps only in-frame clonotypes and omits some of them. Here the sample spans about 200,000 clones, roughly 85% being singletons. The TCR originated in a woman between 45 and 65 years old in good health and CMV-seronegative. The specimen sequenced was PBMCs. This chain uses TRBV5-5 with TRBJ1-3; D gene uncertain. CDR3 sequence: CASSLAGLGLTLTPGNTIYF. CDR3 DNA: TGTGCCAGCAGCTTGGCGGGGTTGGGTTTAACTCTAACGCCTGGAAACACCATATATTTT. Full variable domain (remainder filled in from reference TRBV5-5 and TRBJ1-3): DAGVTQSPTHLIKTRGQQVTLRCSPISGHKSVSWYQQVLGQGPQFIFQYYEKEERGRGNFPDRFSARQFPNYSSELNVNALLLGDSALYLCASSLAGLGLTLTPGNTIYFGEGSWLTVV.